A single sample is the source of the 29 T cell receptor beta chains below, sequenced in a study of blood T cell repertoires in COVID-19. Using immunoSEQ multiplex PCR, the repertoire was profiled, and TCRdb retains in-frame clones only, with some absent. The table lists under 95,000 clones, roughly 86% of them singletons, with 7% to 8% in the top ten. Material for sequencing was peripheral blood. These receptors were taken from a human donor with acute or convalescent COVID-19. The donor label of this sample is uncertain.

The chain uses TRBV18 and TRBJ1-1, with D tentatively TRBD1 (6 bases). V lost 8 bases to trimming and J lost 1 base, with 8 bases between them. Germline values: CDR1 KGHSH, CDR2 LQKENI. CDR3 length: 12 amino acids. DNA of the CDR3: TGTGCCAGCCAACAGGGGAACACTGAAGCTTTCTTT. Amino acids: CASQQGNTEAFF. Full variable domain (rest looked up from reference TRBV18 and TRBJ1-1): NAGVMQNPRHLVRRRGQEARLRCSPMKGHSHVYWYRQLPEEGLKFMVYLQKENIIDESGMPKERFSAEFPKEGPSILRIQQVVRGDSAAYFCASQQGNTEAFFGQGTRLTVV.

The gene calls are TRBV5-1 and TRBJ2-7; the D gene is possibly TRBD1 (6 bases). The ends were cut back, 0 bases at V and 4 bases at J, with 11 bases in the middle. Germline V lookup: CDR1 SGHRS, CDR2 YFSETQ. The CDR3 length is 14 residues. The CDR3 sequence is CASSLAGTSYEQYF. The CDR3 DNA sequence: TGCGCCAGCAGCTTGGCTGGGACATCGTACGAGCAGTACTTC.

V usage is TRBV18 and J usage is TRBJ2-3; 9 bases agree with TRBD2. V lost 3 bases, J lost 11 bases, and 12 bases stayed unmatched. The V gene's germline CDR1 is KGHSH and CDR2 LQKENI. CDR3 length: 15 residues. The CDR3 spells CASSPVEASGVVQYF. The DNA of the CDR3 is TGTGCCAGCTCACCCGTCGAAGCTAGCGGGGTGGTGCAGTATTTT.

The genes are TRBV7-3 and TRBJ2-3; TRBD1 matches 9 bases. Germline trimming cut 4 bases from V and 4 bases from J; bases unmatched to any gene: 3. CDR1 SGHTA and CDR2 FQGTGA come from the germline V gene. The CDR3 consists of 14 residues. The CDR3 DNA follows: TGTGCCAGCAGCTCCCGACAGGGGGCAGATACGCAGTATTTT. This codes for CASSSRQGADTQYF.

The chain is built from TRBV4-2 and TRBJ1-2, with TRBD1 as a possible D gene (5 bases). This CDR3 has 14 amino acids. Germline CDR1 and CDR2: LGHNA and YNFKEQ. V lost 0 bases and J 5 bases, leaving 10 bases between the germline ends. CDR3 residues: CASSQDAGWYGYTF. CDR3 nucleotide sequence: TGTGCCAGCAGCCAAGATGCAGGGTGGTATGGCTACACCTTC.

Only one count was recorded for this clone. The CDR3 spells CASTPGQGRDTQYF. The CDR3 DNA reads TGTGCCAGTACCCCGGGACAGGGGCGAGATACGCAGTATTTT. The rearrangement uses TRBV19 and TRBJ2-3; TRBD1 matches at 10 bases. The germline V gene encodes CDR1 LNHDA and CDR2 SQIVND (reference sequence). The CDR3 contains 14 residues. Germline trimming cut 7 bases from V and 5 bases from J; bases unmatched to any gene: 6.

The V gene is TRBV3-1 (or the pseudogene TRBV3-2), the J gene TRBJ1-3; D gene unclear. From germline, CDR1 is LGHDT and CDR2 YNNKEL (reference sequence). The CDR3 covers 13 residues. V was shortened by 5 bases and J by 4 bases, with 9 bases between the two germline ends. The CDR3 DNA sequence: TGTGCCAGCAGCGGAGTCGCGGGAAACACCATATATTTT. Translating gives CASSGVAGNTIYF.

In regard to this clone: Additional DNA sequences in this sample encode the identical CDR3. The chain couples TRBV9 to TRBJ2-5; 10 bases line up with TRBD2. The CDR3 is 18 residues long. J gave up 0 bases and V 0 bases, and 8 bases lay outside the gene matches. Per germline, CDR1 SGDLS and CDR2 YYNGEE. CDR3 in amino acids: CASSVGPSGGLYQETQYF. CDR3 coding DNA: TGTGCCAGCAGCGTAGGGCCTAGCGGGGGATTGTACCAAGAGACCCAGTACTTC.

To note about this clone: A junction end diverges from the germline sequence, so it may reflect a read error. V is TRBV4-1 and J is TRBJ1-4, with 8 bases matching TRBD1. The CDR3 consists of 20 residues. Germline CDR1 MGHRA, CDR2 YSYEKL. In DNA, the CDR3 is TGCGCCAGCATCCAAGATTTGTTGTTTAGACAGGGGACAACTAATGAAAAACTGTTTTTT. This codes for CASIQDLLFRQGTTNEKLFF.

This sequence joins TRBV30 and TRBJ1-3; D uncertain. This CDR3 spans 16 amino acids. CDR1 and CDR2 (germline): GTSNPN, SVGIG (reference sequence). The V and J ends lost 1 base and 2 bases respectively, with 15 bases between them. The CDR3, as DNA: TGTGCCTGGAGTGGAGCAGGTCCAGCAACTGGAAACACCATATATTTT. Its protein is CAWSGAGPATGNTIYF.

The rearrangement joins TRBV5-4 to TRBJ1-2; 7 bases line up with TRBD1. The germline V gene encodes CDR1 SGHNT and CDR2 YYREEE (reference sequence). V was clipped by 1 base and J by 8 bases; unmatched bases: 2. The CDR3 has 12 residues. The CDR3, as DNA: TGTGCCAGCAGCTTGACAGGGGTGGGCTACACCTTC. This gives the protein CASSLTGVGYTF. The whole variable domain, remainder taken from reference TRBV5-4 and TRBJ1-2, is ETGVTQSPTHLIKTRGQQVTLRCSSQSGHNTVSWYQQALGQGPQFIFQYYREEENGRGNFPPRFSGLQFPNYSSELNVNALELDDSALYLCASSLTGVGYTFGSGTRLTVV.

The gene calls are TRBV5-4 and TRBJ1-2; possible D gene TRBD1, 5 bases. The length of the CDR3 is 15 residues. Germline values: CDR1 SGHNT, CDR2 YYREEE (reference sequence). With 6 bases removed from V and 3 bases from J, the gap between germline ends came to 18 bases. The CDR3, as DNA: TGTGCCAGCACCGAAAGGGTCGGGGGGGACTATGGCTACACCTTC. Its translation is CASTERVGGDYGYTF.

The chain couples TRBV11-3 to TRBJ2-5; TRBD1 might be the D (6 bases). The CDR3 runs 17 residues. V was cut by 0 bases and J by 5 bases, with 19 bases left in between. Germline CDR1 and CDR2: SGHNT and YENEEA. The DNA for the CDR3 is TGTGCCAGCAGCTTAGATCAGTTTGGGGGCAGGGAGGAGACCCAGTACTTC. This encodes CASSLDQFGGREETQYF.

This sequence joins TRBV7-9 and TRBJ1-4; 12 nucleotides line up with TRBD1. V was clipped by 7 bases and J by 7 bases; unmatched bases: 4. Germline values: CDR1 SEHNR, CDR2 FQNEAQ (reference sequence). The CDR3 length is 14 residues. CDR3: CASTGDRGPEKLFF. In DNA, the CDR3 is TGTGCCAGCACCGGGGACAGGGGGCCTGAAAAACTGTTTTTT.

As concerns this clone: The same CDR3 also results from other DNA sequences found in this sample. V and J are TRBV28 and TRBJ1-1; tentatively, D is TRBD1 (5 bases). Between the trimmed V and J ends, which lost 3 bases and 0 bases, there was a span of 5 bases. This CDR3 spans 13 amino acids. Germline V CDR1 and CDR2: MDHEN, SYDVKM. The CDR3 DNA reads as TGTGCCAGCAGTTTGACAGTGAACACTGAAGCTTTCTTT. Amino acids: CASSLTVNTEAFF.

V usage is TRBV4-1 and J usage is TRBJ2-2, with D unresolved. Trimming left V 4 bases short and J 0 bases short, with 12 bases between. The CDR3 spans 16 residues. Germline V lookup: CDR1 MGHRA, CDR2 YSYEKL. CDR3 residues: CASSRIVLTNTGELFF. The DNA of the CDR3 is TGCGCCAGCAGCCGGATCGTACTAACGAACACCGGGGAGCTGTTTTTT.

The V and J genes are TRBV5-4 and TRBJ2-6, with 7 nucleotides matching TRBD1. The CDR3 totals 18 residues. V dropped 4 bases and J dropped 0; count of bases not matched to a gene: 10. Germline CDR1 and CDR2: SGHNT and YYREEE (reference sequence). The DNA of the CDR3 is TGTGCCAGCAGCGCCCGGGACAGAGTTTTCTCTGGGGCCAACGTCCTGACTTTC. Translating it yields CASSARDRVFSGANVLTF.

The chain has TRBV11-2 and TRBJ1-1; D is ambiguous. V lost 2 bases to trimming and J lost 1 base, with 8 bases between them. The CDR3 totals 14 residues. Germline CDR1 and CDR2: SGHAT and FQNNGV. The CDR3 bases are TGTGCCAGCAGCTTATCGGGAGGGAACACTGAAGCTTTCTTT. This encodes CASSLSGGNTEAFF.

The chain has TRBV2 and TRBJ1-6; a weak D match, TRBD1 (6 bases). The germline CDR1 and CDR2 sequences are SNHLY and FYNNEI. The CDR3 is made up of 15 amino acids. V gave up 4 bases and J gave up 5 bases, with 12 bases separating them. This CDR3 reads CASSVQDRNNSPLHF. The CDR3 nucleotides read TGTGCCAGCAGTGTTCAGGACAGAAATAATTCACCCCTCCACTTT.

This chain joins TRBV3-1 (or the pseudogene TRBV3-2) and TRBJ1-2; D gene unclear. The CDR3 covers 13 residues. Germline lookup yields CDR1 LGHDT and CDR2 YNNKEL (reference sequence). V dropped 1 base and J dropped 4 bases, with 7 bases sitting between them. The CDR3 DNA is TGTGCCAGCAGCCAAGCTCTCTCCTATGGCTACACCTTC. Translated, it gives CASSQALSYGYTF.

The V and J genes are TRBV7-2 and TRBJ2-2, with D perhaps TRBD1 (6 bases). Deletions cut 2 bases from V and 5 bases from J, with 12 bases between. The CDR3 runs 15 residues. CDR1 and CDR2 (germline): SGHTA, FQGNSA. The CDR3 sequence: CASSLTGSWTGELFF. For the CDR3, the DNA is TGTGCCAGCAGCTTAACAGGGTCGTGGACCGGGGAGCTGTTTTTT.

This rearrangement joins TRBV2 to TRBJ1-1, with 8 bases matching TRBD1. Germline lookup yields CDR1 SNHLY and CDR2 FYNNEI. The CDR3 totals 14 residues. The trim removed 4 bases at V and 1 base at J, leaving 2 bases unmatched. Here the CDR3 DNA reads TGTGCCAGCAGTGGACAGGGGAAGAACACTGAAGCTTTCTTT. This codes for CASSGQGKNTEAFF.

This clone showed up just a few times. The CDR3 sequence: CASSLIPGSTTEAFF. As DNA, the CDR3 is TGCGCCAGCAGCTTGATTCCAGGGTCGACCACTGAAGCTTTCTTT. The V gene is TRBV5-1, the J gene TRBJ1-1; D possibly corresponds to TRBD1 (5 bases). Germline V lookup: CDR1 SGHRS, CDR2 YFSETQ. V lost 1 base to trimming and J lost 4 bases, with 14 bases between them. This CDR3 comprises 15 residues.

V is TRBV5-1 and J is TRBJ2-1, with TRBD1 matching 9 bases. The germline V gene has CDR1 SGHRS and CDR2 YFSETQ. After removal of 7 bases from V and 4 bases from J, the junction contained 6 bases not matched to a gene. This CDR3 region has 14 residues. CDR3 DNA: TGCGCCAGCCGTGACAGGGGGGCATACAATGAGCAGTTCTTC. Translation gives CASRDRGAYNEQFF.

The chain recombines TRBV7-9 with TRBJ1-2; the match to TRBD1 covers 8 bases. The CDR3 extends over 12 amino acids. CDR1 SEHNR and CDR2 FQNEAQ come from the germline V gene (reference sequence). Trimming cost V 3 bases and J 6 bases; bases outside gene matches: 0. The CDR3 sequence: CASSLTGDGYTF. In DNA form, the CDR3 reads TGTGCCAGCAGCTTGACAGGGGATGGCTACACCTTC.

DNA of the CDR3: TGCGCCAGCAGCGTTCGGACTAGCGGGGGCGCCCGGTCTTACGAGCAGTACTTC. Protein: CASSVRTSGGARSYEQYF. This chain links TRBV5-1 with TRBJ2-7, with 13 bases lining up with TRBD2. The CDR3 consists of 18 residues. Germline lookup yields CDR1 SGHRS and CDR2 YFSETQ. With 4 bases clipped from V and 4 bases from J, the junction kept 14 bases outside the gene matches.

J is TRBJ2-1 and V is TRBV9, with unresolved D. The CDR3 has 16 residues. Trimming removed 0 bases from V and 0 bases from J, with 10 bases in between. From germline, CDR1 is SGDLS and CDR2 YYNGEE. CDR3 sequence reads: CASSVAAVSSYNEQFF. The CDR3 nucleotides are TGTGCCAGCAGCGTAGCGGCGGTGAGCTCCTACAATGAGCAGTTCTTC.

The chain combines TRBV5-1 with TRBJ1-1; no definite D call. V was clipped by 0 bases and J by 2 bases, with 8 bases between them. CDR1 is SGHRS, CDR2 YFSETQ, per germline. CDR3 length equals 14 residues. CDR3 region: CASSLEPKNTEAFF. CDR3 DNA sequence: TGCGCCAGCAGCTTGGAGCCGAAAAACACTGAAGCTTTCTTT.

The chain combines TRBV7-3 with TRBJ1-1; 8 nucleotides align to TRBD1. V trimming: 0 bases; J trimming: 7 bases; junction bases outside the gene matches: 4. CDR3 length: 14 amino acids. Germline V lookup: CDR1 SGHTA, CDR2 FQGTGA. The DNA of the CDR3 is TGTGCCAGCAGCTTAACCTCCGGACAGGGTGAAGCTTTCTTT. It codes for CASSLTSGQGEAFF. The full variable domain, in which reference TRBV7-3 and TRBJ1-1 provide the parts outside the CDR3, is GAGVSQTPSNKVTEKGKYVELRCDPISGHTALYWYRQSLGQGPEFLIYFQGTGAADDSGLPNDRFFAVRPEGSVSTLKIQRTERGDSAVYLCASSLTSGQGEAFFGQGTRLTVV.